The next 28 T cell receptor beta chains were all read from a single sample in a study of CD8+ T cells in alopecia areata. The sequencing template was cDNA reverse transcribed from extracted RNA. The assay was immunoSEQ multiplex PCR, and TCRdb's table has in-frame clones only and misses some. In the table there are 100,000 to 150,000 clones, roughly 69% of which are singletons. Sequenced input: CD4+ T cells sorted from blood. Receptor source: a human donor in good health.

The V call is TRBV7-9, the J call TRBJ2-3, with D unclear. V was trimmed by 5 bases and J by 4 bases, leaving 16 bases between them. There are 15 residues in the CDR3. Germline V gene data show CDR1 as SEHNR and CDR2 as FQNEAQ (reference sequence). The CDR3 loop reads CASSPGRNVADTQYF. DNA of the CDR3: TGTGCCAGCAGCCCCGGACGAAACGTTGCAGATACGCAGTATTTT.

DNA of the CDR3: TGCGCCAGCAGCTTGGCGGGACAGGGGGATGGCTACACCTTC. It codes for CASSLAGQGDGYTF. This chain links TRBV5-1 with TRBJ1-2; 11 nucleotides line up with TRBD1. The CDR3 loop spans 14 amino acids. The V and J ends lost 0 bases and 6 bases, in that order; junction bases with no gene match: 1. Germline V gene data show CDR1 as SGHRS and CDR2 as YFSETQ. Using reference TRBV5-1 and TRBJ1-2 for the parts outside the CDR3, the full variable domain is KAGVTQTPRYLIKTRGQQVTLSCSPISGHRSVSWYQQTPGQGLQFLFEYFSETQRNKGNFPGRFSGRQFSNSRSEMNVSTLELGDSALYLCASSLAGQGDGYTFGSGTRLTVV.

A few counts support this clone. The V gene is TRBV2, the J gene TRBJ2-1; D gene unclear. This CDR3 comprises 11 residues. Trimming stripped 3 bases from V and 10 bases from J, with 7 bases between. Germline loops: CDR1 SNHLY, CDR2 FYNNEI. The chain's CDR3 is CASSEEGEQFF. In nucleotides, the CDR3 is TGTGCCAGCAGTGAGGAAGGGGAGCAGTTCTTC.

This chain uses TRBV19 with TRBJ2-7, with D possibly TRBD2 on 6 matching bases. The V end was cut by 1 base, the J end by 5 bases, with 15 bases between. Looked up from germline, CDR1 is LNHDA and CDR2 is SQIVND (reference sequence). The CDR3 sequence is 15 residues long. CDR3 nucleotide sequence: TGTGCCAGTAGTATAGTGCGGGACCCGTTAAACGAGCAGTACTTC. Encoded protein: CASSIVRDPLNEQYF.

The CDR3 nucleotides are TGTGCCAGTACCGCGGGCAGTTTGGGCTACACCTTC. Its translation: CASTAGSLGYTF. The chain is built from TRBV2 and TRBJ1-2, with D hard to call. The CDR3 covers 12 residues. Trimming left V 9 bases short and J 8 bases short, with 16 bases between. Per germline, CDR1 SNHLY and CDR2 FYNNEI.

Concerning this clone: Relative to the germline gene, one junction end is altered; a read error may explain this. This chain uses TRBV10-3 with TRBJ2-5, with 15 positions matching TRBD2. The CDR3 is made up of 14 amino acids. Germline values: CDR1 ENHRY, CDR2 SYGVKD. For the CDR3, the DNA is TGTGCCATCAGTGACCCTGGACTAGCGGGGGGGCTGAACTTC. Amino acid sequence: CAISDPGLAGGLNF.

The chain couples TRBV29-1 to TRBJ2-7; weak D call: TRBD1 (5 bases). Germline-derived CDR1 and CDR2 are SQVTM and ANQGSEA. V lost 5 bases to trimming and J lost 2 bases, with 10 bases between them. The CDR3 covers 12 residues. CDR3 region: CSVIDSPYEQYF. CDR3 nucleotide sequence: TGCAGCGTTATTGACAGCCCCTACGAGCAGTACTTC.

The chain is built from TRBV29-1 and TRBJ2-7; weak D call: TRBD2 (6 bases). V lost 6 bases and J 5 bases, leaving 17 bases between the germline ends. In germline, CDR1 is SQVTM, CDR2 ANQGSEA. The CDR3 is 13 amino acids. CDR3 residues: CSVARVPGDEQYF. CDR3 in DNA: TGCAGCGTGGCCAGGGTTCCGGGGGACGAGCAGTACTTC.

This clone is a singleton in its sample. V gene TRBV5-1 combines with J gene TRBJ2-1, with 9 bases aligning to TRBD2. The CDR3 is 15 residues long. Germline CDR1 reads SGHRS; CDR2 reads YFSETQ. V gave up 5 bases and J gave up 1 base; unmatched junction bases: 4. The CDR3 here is CASRTTSGSYNEQFF. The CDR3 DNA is TGCGCCAGCAGAACGACTAGCGGATCCTACAATGAGCAGTTCTTC.

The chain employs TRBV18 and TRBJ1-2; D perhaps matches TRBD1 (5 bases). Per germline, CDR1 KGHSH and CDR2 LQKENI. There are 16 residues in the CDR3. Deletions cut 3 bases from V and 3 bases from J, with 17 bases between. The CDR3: CASSPSGRVDDYGYTF. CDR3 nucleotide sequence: TGTGCCAGCTCACCCTCGGGCAGGGTGGACGACTATGGCTACACCTTC.

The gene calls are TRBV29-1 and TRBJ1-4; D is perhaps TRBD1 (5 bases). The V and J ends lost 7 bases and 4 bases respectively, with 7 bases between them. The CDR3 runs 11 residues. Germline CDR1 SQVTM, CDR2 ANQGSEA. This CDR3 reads CSGGYNEKLFF. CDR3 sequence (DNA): TGCAGCGGGGGGTATAATGAAAAACTGTTTTTT.

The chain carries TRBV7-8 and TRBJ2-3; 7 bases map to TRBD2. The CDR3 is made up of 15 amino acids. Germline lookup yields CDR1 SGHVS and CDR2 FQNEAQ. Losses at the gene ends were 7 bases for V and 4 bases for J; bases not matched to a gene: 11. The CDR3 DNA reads TGTGCCAGCACCACTACTTGGAGCGGGGCAGATACGCAGTATTTT. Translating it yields CASTTTWSGADTQYF.

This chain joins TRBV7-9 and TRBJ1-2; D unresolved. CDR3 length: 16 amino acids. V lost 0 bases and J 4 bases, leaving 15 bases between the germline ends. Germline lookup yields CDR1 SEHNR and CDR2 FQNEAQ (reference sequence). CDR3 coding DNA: TGTGCCAGCAGCTTAGCGCCAACAGAACGTATCTATGGCTACACCTTC. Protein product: CASSLAPTERIYGYTF.

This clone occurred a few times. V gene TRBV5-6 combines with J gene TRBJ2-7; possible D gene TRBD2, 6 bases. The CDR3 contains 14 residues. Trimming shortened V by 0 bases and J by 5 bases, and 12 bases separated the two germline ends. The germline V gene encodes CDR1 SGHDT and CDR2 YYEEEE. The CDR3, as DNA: TGTGCCAGCAGCTTGGCGGGAGCCGTCAACGAGCAGTACTTC. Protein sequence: CASSLAGAVNEQYF. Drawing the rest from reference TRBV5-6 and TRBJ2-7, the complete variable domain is DAGVTQSPTHLIKTRGQQVTLRCSPKSGHDTVSWYQQALGQGPQFIFQYYEEEERQRGNFPDRFSGHQFPNYSSELNVNALLLGDSALYLCASSLAGAVNEQYFGPGTRLTVT.

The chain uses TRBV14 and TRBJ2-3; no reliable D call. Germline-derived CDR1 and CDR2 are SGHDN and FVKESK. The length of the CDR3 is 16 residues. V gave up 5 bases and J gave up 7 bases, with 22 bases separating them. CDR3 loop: CASSLDRGSYAHTQYF. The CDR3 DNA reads TGTGCCAGCAGCTTAGATCGTGGCTCCTACGCGCATACGCAGTATTTT. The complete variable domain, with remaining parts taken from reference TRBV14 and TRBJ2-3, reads EAGVTQFPSHSVIEKGQTVTLRCDPISGHDNLYWYRRVMGKEIKFLLHFVKESKQDESGMPNNRFLAERTGGTYSTLKVQPAELEDSGVYFCASSLDRGSYAHTQYFGPGTRLTVL.

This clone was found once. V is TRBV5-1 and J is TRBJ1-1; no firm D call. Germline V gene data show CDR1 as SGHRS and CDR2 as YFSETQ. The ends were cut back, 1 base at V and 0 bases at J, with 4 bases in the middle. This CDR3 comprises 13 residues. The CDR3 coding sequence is TGCGCCAGCAGCTTGAAAATGAACACTGAAGCTTTCTTT. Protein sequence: CASSLKMNTEAFF.

The CDR3 loop reads CASSLNRGLNYGYTF. DNA for the CDR3: TGTGCCAGCAGCTTAAACCGGGGGCTTAACTATGGCTACACCTTC. The chain has TRBV7-9 and TRBJ1-2; the D gene is possibly TRBD1 (6 bases). CDR3 length: 15 residues. Trimming stripped 2 bases from V and 1 base from J, with 11 bases between. Germline assignment: CDR1 SEHNR and CDR2 FQNEAQ (reference sequence).

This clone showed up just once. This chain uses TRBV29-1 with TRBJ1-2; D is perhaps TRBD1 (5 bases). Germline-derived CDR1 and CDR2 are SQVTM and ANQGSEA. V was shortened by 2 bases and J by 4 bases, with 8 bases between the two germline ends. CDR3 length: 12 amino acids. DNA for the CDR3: TGCAGCGTTGAAAACAGGTCCTATGGCTACACCTTC. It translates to CSVENRSYGYTF. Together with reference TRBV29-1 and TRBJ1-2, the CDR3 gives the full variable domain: SAVISQKPSRDICQRGTSLTIQCQVDSQVTMMFWYRQQPGQSLTLIATANQGSEATYESGFVIDKFPISRPNLTFSTLTVSNMSPEDSSIYLCSVENRSYGYTFGSGTRLTVV.

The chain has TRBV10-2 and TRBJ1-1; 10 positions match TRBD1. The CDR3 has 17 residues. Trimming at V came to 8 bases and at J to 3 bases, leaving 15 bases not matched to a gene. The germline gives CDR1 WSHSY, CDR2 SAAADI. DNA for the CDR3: TGCGCCAGCCGCAGCTCGACAGGGGGCTTTGAGGACACTGAAGCTTTCTTT. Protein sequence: CASRSSTGGFEDTEAFF.

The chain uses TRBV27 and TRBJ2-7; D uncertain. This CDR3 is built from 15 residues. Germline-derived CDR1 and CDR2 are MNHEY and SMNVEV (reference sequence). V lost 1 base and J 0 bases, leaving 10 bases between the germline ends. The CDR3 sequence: CASSLWARSSYEQYF. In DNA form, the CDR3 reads TGTGCCAGCAGTTTATGGGCCAGGAGCTCCTACGAGCAGTACTTC.

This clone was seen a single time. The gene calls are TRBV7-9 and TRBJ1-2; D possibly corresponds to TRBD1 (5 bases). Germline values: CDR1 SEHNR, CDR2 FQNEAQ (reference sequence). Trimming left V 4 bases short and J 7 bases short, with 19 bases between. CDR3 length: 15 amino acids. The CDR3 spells CASSSKGTPSFGYTF. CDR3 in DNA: TGTGCCAGCAGCTCCAAGGGGACGCCGTCGTTTGGCTACACCTTC.

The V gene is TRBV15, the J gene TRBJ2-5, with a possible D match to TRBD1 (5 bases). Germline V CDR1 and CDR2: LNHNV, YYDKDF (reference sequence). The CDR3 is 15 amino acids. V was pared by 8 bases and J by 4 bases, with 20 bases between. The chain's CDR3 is CATATSPGNRETQYF. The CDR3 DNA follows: TGTGCCACCGCCACCAGCCCAGGGAATCGAGAGACCCAGTACTTC.

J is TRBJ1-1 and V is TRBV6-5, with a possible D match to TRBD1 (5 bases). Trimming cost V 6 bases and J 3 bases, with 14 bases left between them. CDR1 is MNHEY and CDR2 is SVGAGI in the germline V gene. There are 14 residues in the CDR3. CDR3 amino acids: CASSKVGGDTEAFF. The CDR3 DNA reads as TGTGCCAGCAGCAAGGTCGGGGGGGACACTGAAGCTTTCTTT.

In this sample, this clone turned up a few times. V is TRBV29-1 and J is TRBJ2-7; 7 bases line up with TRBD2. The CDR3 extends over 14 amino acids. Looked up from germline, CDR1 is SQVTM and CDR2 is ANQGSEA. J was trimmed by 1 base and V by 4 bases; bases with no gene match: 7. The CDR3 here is CSVAWGGLSYEQYF. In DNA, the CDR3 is TGCAGCGTTGCCTGGGGGGGTCTGTCCTACGAGCAGTACTTC.

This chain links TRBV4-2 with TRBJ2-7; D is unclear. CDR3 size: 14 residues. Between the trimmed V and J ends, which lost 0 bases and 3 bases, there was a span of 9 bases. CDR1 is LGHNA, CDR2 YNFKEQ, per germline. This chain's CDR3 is CASSQDIGLYEQYF. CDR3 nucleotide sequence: TGTGCCAGCAGCCAAGATATAGGGCTCTACGAGCAGTACTTC.

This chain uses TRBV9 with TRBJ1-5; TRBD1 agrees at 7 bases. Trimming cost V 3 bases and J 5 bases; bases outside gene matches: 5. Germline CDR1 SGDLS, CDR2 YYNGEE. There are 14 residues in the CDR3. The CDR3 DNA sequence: TGTGCCAGCAGCGCGGACAGGAGTTATCAGCCCCAGCATTTT. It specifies CASSADRSYQPQHF.

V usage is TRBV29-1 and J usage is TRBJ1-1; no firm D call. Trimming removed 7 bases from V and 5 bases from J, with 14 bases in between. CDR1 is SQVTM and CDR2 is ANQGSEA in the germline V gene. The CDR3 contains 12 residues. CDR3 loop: CSGGHGPTEAFF. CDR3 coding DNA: TGCAGCGGTGGCCATGGGCCGACTGAAGCTTTCTTT.

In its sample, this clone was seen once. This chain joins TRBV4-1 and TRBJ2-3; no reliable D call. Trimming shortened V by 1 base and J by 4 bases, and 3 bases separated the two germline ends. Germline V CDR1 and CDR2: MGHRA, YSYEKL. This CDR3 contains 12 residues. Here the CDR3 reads CASSQVSDTQYF. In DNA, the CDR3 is TGCGCCAGCAGCCAAGTATCAGATACGCAGTATTTT.